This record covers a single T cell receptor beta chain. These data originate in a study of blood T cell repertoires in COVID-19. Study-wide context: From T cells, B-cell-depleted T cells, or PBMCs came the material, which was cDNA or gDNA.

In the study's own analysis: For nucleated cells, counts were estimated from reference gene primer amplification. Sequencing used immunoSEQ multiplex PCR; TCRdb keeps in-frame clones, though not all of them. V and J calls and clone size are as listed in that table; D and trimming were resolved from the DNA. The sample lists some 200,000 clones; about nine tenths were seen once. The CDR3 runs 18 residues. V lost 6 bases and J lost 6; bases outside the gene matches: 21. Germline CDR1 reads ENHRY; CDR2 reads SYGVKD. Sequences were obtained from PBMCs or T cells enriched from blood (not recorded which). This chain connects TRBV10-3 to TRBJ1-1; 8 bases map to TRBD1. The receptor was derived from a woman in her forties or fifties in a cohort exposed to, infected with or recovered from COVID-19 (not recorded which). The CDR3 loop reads CAISPTQGQVSERAEAFF. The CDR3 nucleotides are TGTGCCATCAGCCCAACACAGGGACAGGTTTCTGAACGGGCTGAAGCTTTCTTT.